The 5 T cell receptor beta chains below all came from one sample that was sequenced in a study of cytomegalovirus exposure and HLA in healthy donors. Primers: 60 Vbeta forward and 13 Jbeta reverse. Here immunoSEQ multiplex PCR was the method, and the copy in TCRdb shows in-frame clones only, minus some. Its table records some 120,000 clones. Material for sequencing was PBMCs. The source is a man aged 25 to 40 in good health and CMV-seronegative.

The rearrangement links TRBV18 to TRBJ2-1; 7 bases are a match to TRBD1. V lost 4 bases to trimming and J lost 4 bases; unmatched junction nucleotides: 16. The CDR3 runs 18 residues. Per the germline V gene, CDR1 is KGHSH and CDR2 is LQKENI. DNA of the CDR3: TGTGCCAGCTCACGAAGCCTTATCGGGACAGAGATTTACAATGAGCAGTTCTTC. Its translation: CASSRSLIGTEIYNEQFF.

This rearrangement joins TRBV4-1 to TRBJ2-1; 7 positions agree with TRBD2. Looked up from germline, CDR1 is MGHRA and CDR2 is YSYEKL. This CDR3 has 14 amino acids. Losses at the gene ends were 6 bases for V and 8 bases for J; bases not matched to a gene: 10. The CDR3 nucleotides are TGCGCCAGCAGTTTTGGGGGAGGGAGGGATGAGCAGTTCTTC. Translated, it gives CASSFGGGRDEQFF.

This chain connects TRBV4-2 to TRBJ1-2, with a tentative D call TRBD1 (6 bases). The CDR3 length is 16 residues. Germline values: CDR1 LGHNA, CDR2 YNFKEQ. Between the trimmed V and J ends, which lost 4 bases and 4 bases, there was a span of 19 bases. The CDR3 DNA reads TGTGCCAGCAGCCCAGGGAGGGGGGGGCCTACCTATGGCTACACCTTC. This codes for CASSPGRGGPTYGYTF.

The chain combines TRBV7-9 with TRBJ2-1; 7 bases are shared with TRBD2. The junction had 14 bases not matched to a gene; V was cut back by 5 bases and J by 7 bases. This CDR3 has 16 residues. Germline V gives CDR1 SEHNR, CDR2 FQNEAQ (reference sequence). The chain's CDR3 is CASSVGLVPTKNEQFF. The CDR3 DNA follows: TGTGCCAGCAGCGTCGGACTAGTTCCTACGAAGAATGAGCAGTTCTTC.

The CDR3 is CASSEGNTEAFF. DNA for the CDR3: TGTGCCAGCAGCGAGGGGAACACTGAAGCTTTCTTT. The chain links TRBV13 to TRBJ1-1, with D uncertain. This CDR3 comprises 12 residues. V gave up 5 bases and J gave up 1 base, with 5 bases separating them. Germline values: CDR1 PRHDT, CDR2 FYEKMQ (reference sequence).